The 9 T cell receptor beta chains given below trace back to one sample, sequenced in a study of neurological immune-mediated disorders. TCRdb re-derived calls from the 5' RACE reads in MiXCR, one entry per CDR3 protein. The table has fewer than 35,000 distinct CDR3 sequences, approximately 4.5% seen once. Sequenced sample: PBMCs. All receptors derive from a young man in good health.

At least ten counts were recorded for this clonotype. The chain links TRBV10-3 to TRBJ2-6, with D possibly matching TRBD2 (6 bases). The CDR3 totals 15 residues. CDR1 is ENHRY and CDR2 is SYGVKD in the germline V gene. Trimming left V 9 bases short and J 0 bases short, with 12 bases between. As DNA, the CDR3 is TGTGCCATGAAGAGGGAGGCCTCTGGGGCCAACGTCCTGACTTTC. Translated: CAMKREASGANVLTF.

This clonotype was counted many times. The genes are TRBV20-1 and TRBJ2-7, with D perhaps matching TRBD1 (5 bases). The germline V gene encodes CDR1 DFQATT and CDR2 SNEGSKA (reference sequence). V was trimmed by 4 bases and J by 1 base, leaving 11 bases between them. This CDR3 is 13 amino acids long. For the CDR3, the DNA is TGCAGTGCTACGGACACGATTTCCTACGAGCAGTACTTC. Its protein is CSATDTISYEQYF.

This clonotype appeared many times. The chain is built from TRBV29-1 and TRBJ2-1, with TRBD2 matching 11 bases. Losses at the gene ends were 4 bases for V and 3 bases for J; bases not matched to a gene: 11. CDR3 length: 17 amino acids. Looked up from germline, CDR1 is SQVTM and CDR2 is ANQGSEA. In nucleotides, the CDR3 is TGCAGCGTTGGAGGGCTAGCGGGGGGCGCTCACTACAATGAGCAGTTCTTC. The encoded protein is CSVGGLAGGAHYNEQFF.

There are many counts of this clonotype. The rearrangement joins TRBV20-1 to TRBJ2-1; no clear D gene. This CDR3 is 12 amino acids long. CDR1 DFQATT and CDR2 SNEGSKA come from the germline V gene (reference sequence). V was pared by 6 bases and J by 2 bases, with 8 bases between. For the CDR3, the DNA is TGCAGTGCAGATGGGACCTACAATGAGCAGTTCTTC. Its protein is CSADGTYNEQFF.

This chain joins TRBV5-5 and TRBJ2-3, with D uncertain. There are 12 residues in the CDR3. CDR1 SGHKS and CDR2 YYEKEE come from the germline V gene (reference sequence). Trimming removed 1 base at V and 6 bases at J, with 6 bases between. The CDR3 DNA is TGTGCCAGCAGCTTGCCTTCTGATACGCAGTATTTT. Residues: CASSLPSDTQYF.

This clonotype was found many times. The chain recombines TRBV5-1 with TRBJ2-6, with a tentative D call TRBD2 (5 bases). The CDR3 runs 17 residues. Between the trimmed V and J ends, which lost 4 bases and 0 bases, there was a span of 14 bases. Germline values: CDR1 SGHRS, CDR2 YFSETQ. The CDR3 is CASSLRLATSGANVLTF. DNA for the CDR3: TGCGCCAGCAGCCTGAGGCTAGCAACCTCTGGGGCCAACGTCCTGACTTTC.

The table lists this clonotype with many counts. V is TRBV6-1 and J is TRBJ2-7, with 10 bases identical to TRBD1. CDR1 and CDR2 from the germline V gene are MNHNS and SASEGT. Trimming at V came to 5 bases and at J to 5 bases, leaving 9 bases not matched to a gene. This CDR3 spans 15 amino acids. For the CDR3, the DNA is TGTGCCAGCAGTAACCGGGACAGGGGTCTGGACGAGCAGTACTTC. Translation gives CASSNRDRGLDEQYF.

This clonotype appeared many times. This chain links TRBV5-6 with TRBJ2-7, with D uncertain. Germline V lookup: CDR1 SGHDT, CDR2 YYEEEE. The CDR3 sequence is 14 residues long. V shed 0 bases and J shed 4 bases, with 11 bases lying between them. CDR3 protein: CASSLVVRRYEQYF. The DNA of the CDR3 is TGTGCCAGCAGCTTGGTTGTCAGGCGATACGAGCAGTACTTC.

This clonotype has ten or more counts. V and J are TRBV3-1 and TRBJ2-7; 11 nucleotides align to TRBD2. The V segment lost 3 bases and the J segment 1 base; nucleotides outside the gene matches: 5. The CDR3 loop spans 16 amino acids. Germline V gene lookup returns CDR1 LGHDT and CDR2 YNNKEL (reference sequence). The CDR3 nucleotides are TGTGCCAGCAGCCAGGCCGGGACTAGCGGATCCTACGAGCAGTACTTC. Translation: CASSQAGTSGSYEQYF.